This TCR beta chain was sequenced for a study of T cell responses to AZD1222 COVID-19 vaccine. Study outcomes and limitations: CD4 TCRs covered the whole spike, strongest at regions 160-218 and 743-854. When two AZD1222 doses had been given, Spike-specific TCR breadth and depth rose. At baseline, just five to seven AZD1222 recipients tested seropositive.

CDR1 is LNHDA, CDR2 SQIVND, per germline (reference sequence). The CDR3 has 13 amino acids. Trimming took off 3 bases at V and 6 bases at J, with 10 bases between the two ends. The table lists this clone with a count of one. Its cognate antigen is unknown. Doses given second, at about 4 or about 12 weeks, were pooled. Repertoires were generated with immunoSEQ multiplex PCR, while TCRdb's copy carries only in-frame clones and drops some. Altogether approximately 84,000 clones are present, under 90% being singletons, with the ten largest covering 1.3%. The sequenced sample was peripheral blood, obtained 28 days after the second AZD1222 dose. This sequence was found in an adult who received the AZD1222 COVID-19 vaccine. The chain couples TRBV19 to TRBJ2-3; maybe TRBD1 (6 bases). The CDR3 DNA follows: TGTGCCAGTAGTATGGGGGCGCCTGATACGCAGTATTTT. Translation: CASSMGAPDTQYF.